These 17 T cell receptor beta chains share one sample of origin, sequenced in a study of blood T cell repertoires in COVID-19. Clones were sequenced by immunoSEQ multiplex PCR, and TCRdb holds only the in-frame ones, with some missing. This sample has around 78,000 clones, with 82% found just once. Sequenced material: peripheral blood. The receptors were gathered from a human donor in a cohort sampled during active COVID-19.

The sample holds a few counts of this clone. The chain links TRBV3-1 (or the pseudogene TRBV3-2) to TRBJ1-6; D is unclear. CDR1 and CDR2 (germline): LGHDT, YNNKEL (reference sequence). The length of the CDR3 is 14 residues. Trimming took 4 bases from V and 7 from J, leaving 11 bases between them. The CDR3 DNA is TGTGCCAGCAGCCTACGAAACTCCAATTCACCCCTCCACTTT. Its protein is CASSLRNSNSPLHF.

The V and J genes are TRBV30 and TRBJ2-5; tentatively, D is TRBD2 (5 bases). The CDR3 runs to 13 residues. V lost 1 base and J 0 bases, leaving 6 bases between the germline ends. Germline lookup yields CDR1 GTSNPN and CDR2 SVGIG (reference sequence). The DNA for the CDR3 is TGTGCCTGGAGTGGAGGGTACCAAGAGACCCAGTACTTC. Amino acid sequence: CAWSGGYQETQYF.

The CDR3 spells CASSLAPTSGGAGEQFF. CDR3 sequence (DNA): TGTGCCAGCAGCTTAGCCCCGACTAGCGGGGGGGCAGGCGAGCAGTTCTTC. J is TRBJ2-1 and V is TRBV7-8, with TRBD2 matching over 14 bases. V lost 0 bases and J lost 10; bases outside the gene matches: 8. The CDR3 contains 17 residues. In germline, CDR1 is SGHVS, CDR2 FQNEAQ.

The rearrangement joins TRBV5-1 to TRBJ2-7, with D possibly TRBD2 on 6 matching bases. Germline V gene lookup returns CDR1 SGHRS and CDR2 YFSETQ. V was clipped by 0 bases and J by 0 bases, with 10 bases between them. The CDR3 covers 15 residues. CDR3 sequence: CASSLAGGFSYEQYF. In nucleotides, the CDR3 is TGCGCCAGCAGCTTGGCTGGGGGGTTCTCCTACGAGCAGTACTTC.

The V call is TRBV7-2, the J call TRBJ2-5; perhaps TRBD1 as D (5 bases). The length of the CDR3 is 14 residues. Germline V gene lookup returns CDR1 SGHTA and CDR2 FQGNSA. V was cut by 3 bases and J by 4 bases, with 12 bases left in between. The DNA for the CDR3 is TGTGCCAGCAGCTTTAGTACAGGACGAGAGACCCAGTACTTC. The encoded protein is CASSFSTGRETQYF.

Note on this clone: Other DNA sequences in this specimen translate into the identical CDR3. V gene TRBV6-5 combines with J gene TRBJ1-2, with a tentative D call TRBD1 (5 bases). With 2 bases removed from V and 5 bases from J, the gap between germline ends came to 9 bases. There are 13 residues in the CDR3. Germline V gene data show CDR1 as MNHEY and CDR2 as SVGAGI. The CDR3 protein is CASSYDRKYGYTF. The CDR3 DNA reads TGTGCCAGCAGTTACGACAGAAAATATGGCTACACCTTC.

The chain employs TRBV6-5 and TRBJ2-7, with TRBD1 matching 10 bases. Germline values: CDR1 MNHEY, CDR2 SVGAGI. The CDR3 is 15 residues long. After removal of 7 bases from V and 2 bases from J, the junction contained 8 bases not matched to a gene. DNA for the CDR3: TGTGCCAGCAATCCGTTGGACAGGGGGGCCTACGAGCAGTACTTC. It translates to CASNPLDRGAYEQYF.

The rearrangement joins TRBV2 to TRBJ1-3, with D possibly matching TRBD1 (6 bases). Trimming left V 6 bases short and J 1 base short, with 13 bases between. This CDR3 region has 15 residues. Per the germline V gene, CDR1 is SNHLY and CDR2 is FYNNEI. CDR3 in DNA: TGTGCCAGCAGCACAGGGTACAGTTCTGGAAACACCATATATTTT. Protein product: CASSTGYSSGNTIYF. The full variable domain, completed using reference TRBV2 and TRBJ1-3, is EPEVTQTPSHQVTQMGQEVILRCVPISNHLYFYWYRQILGQKVEFLVSFYNNEISEKSEIFDDQFSVERPDGSNFTLKIRSTKLEDSAMYFCASSTGYSSGNTIYFGEGSWLTVV.

V usage is TRBV10-3 and J usage is TRBJ2-7, with 9 bases identical to TRBD1. Germline-derived CDR1 and CDR2 are ENHRY and SYGVKD. The ends lost 0 bases at V and 7 bases at J; junction bases unmatched: 13. The CDR3 is 17 amino acids. Written as DNA, the CDR3 is TGTGCCATCAGTGAGTCGAAGGGACAGGGCACCCCTAGTGAGCAGTACTTC. Translated: CAISESKGQGTPSEQYF.

The V call is TRBV18, the J call TRBJ2-7; D perhaps matches TRBD2 (7 bases). V was cut by 1 base and J by 1 base, with 14 bases left in between. The CDR3 runs to 16 residues. The V gene's germline CDR1 is KGHSH and CDR2 LQKENI. The CDR3 nucleotides are TGTGCCAGCTCACCACTCGGCGGGGGCCAATCCTACGAGCAGTACTTC. Its translation is CASSPLGGGQSYEQYF. Drawing the rest from reference TRBV18 and TRBJ2-7, the complete variable domain is NAGVMQNPRHLVRRRGQEARLRCSPMKGHSHVYWYRQLPEEGLKFMVYLQKENIIDESGMPKERFSAEFPKEGPSILRIQQVVRGDSAAYFCASSPLGGGQSYEQYFGPGTRLTVT.

The V call is TRBV7-9, the J call TRBJ2-7; 8 nucleotides align to TRBD1. CDR3 length: 15 amino acids. Germline V lookup: CDR1 SEHNR, CDR2 FQNEAQ (reference sequence). V lost 6 bases to trimming and J lost 3 bases; unmatched junction nucleotides: 10. CDR3 residues: CASSPTGGRDYEQYF. The CDR3, as DNA: TGTGCCAGCAGTCCTACAGGGGGTCGGGACTACGAGCAGTACTTC.

The J gene is TRBJ1-1, the V gene TRBV5-1; D unresolved. Germline CDR1 and CDR2: SGHRS and YFSETQ. V gave up 0 bases and J gave up 4 bases, with 4 bases separating them. The CDR3 has 12 residues. The CDR3 is CASSLVSTEAFF. The CDR3 DNA sequence: TGCGCCAGCAGCTTGGTTAGCACTGAAGCTTTCTTT.

V and J are TRBV5-4 and TRBJ2-7; D unresolved. Germline lookup yields CDR1 SGHNT and CDR2 YYREEE (reference sequence). The CDR3 loop spans 13 amino acids. V was clipped by 4 bases and J by 3 bases, with 11 bases between them. The CDR3 coding sequence is TGTGCCAGCAGCCGATATGACAACTACGAGCAGTACTTC. Translated: CASSRYDNYEQYF.

The gene calls are TRBV6-6 and TRBJ1-4; 7 bases are shared with TRBD1. Germline V gene lookup returns CDR1 MNHNY and CDR2 SVGAGI (reference sequence). V dropped 2 bases and J dropped 4; count of bases not matched to a gene: 4. The CDR3 covers 15 residues. As DNA, the CDR3 is TGTGCCAGCAGTTACAAGACAGGGAATAATGAAAAACTGTTTTTT. Its protein product is CASSYKTGNNEKLFF.

The chain recombines TRBV27 with TRBJ1-1; weak D call: TRBD1 (6 bases). V was shortened by 2 bases and J by 3 bases, with 7 bases between the two germline ends. Germline CDR1 reads MNHEY; CDR2 reads SMNVEV (reference sequence). The CDR3 sequence is 13 residues long. The CDR3, as DNA: TGTGCCAGCAGTTTAGGGGGCCACACTGAAGCTTTCTTT. Its protein product is CASSLGGHTEAFF.

The V and J genes are TRBV30 and TRBJ1-5; TRBD1 might be the D (6 bases). V was clipped by 0 bases and J by 4 bases, with 13 bases between them. CDR3 length: 15 amino acids. Looked up from germline, CDR1 is GTSNPN and CDR2 is SVGIG (reference sequence). The CDR3 coding sequence is TGTGCCTGGAGTGTTCCTTGGGACACGAATCAGCCCCAGCATTTT. Translating it yields CAWSVPWDTNQPQHF.

V is TRBV30 and J is TRBJ2-3; TRBD2 matches 7 bases. Per the germline V gene, CDR1 is GTSNPN and CDR2 is SVGIG (reference sequence). CDR3 length: 13 residues. V lost 2 bases, J lost 4 bases, and 3 bases stayed unmatched. CDR3 region: CAWSSTSSDTQYF. The CDR3 DNA is TGTGCCTGGAGTTCGACTAGCTCAGATACGCAGTATTTT.